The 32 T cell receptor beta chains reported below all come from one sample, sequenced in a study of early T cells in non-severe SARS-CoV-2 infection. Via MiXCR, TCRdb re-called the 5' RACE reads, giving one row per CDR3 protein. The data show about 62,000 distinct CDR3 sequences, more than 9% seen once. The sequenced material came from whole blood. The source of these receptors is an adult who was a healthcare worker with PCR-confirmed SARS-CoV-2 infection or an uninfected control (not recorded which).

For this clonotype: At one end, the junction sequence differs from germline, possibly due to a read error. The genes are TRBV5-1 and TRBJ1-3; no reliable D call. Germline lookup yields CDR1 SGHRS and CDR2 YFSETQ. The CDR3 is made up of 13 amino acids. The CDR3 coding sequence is TGCGCCAGCAGCTTGGGGGAAGGAAACATCATATATTTT. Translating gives CASSLGEGNIIYF. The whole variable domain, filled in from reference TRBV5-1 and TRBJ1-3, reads KAGVTQTPRYLIKTRGQQVTLSCSPISGHRSVSWYQQTPGQGLQFLFEYFSETQRNKGNFPGRFSGRQFSNSRSEMNVSTLELGDSALYLCASSLGEGNIIYFGEGSWLTVV.

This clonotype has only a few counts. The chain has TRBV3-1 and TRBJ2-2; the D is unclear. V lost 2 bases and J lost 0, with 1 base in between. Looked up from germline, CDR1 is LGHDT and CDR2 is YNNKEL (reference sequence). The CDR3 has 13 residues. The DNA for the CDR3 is TGTGCCAGCAGCCAAACGAACACCGGGGAGCTGTTTTTT. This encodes CASSQTNTGELFF. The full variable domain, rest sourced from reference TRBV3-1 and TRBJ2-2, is DTAVSQTPKYLVTQMGNDKSIKCEQNLGHDTMYWYKQDSKKFLKIMFSYNNKELIINETVPNRFSPKSPDKAHLNLHINSLELGDSAVYFCASSQTNTGELFFGEGSRLTVL.

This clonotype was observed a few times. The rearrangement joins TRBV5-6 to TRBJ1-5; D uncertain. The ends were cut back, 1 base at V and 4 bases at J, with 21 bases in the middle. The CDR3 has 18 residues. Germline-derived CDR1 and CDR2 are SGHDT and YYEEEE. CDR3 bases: TGTGCCAGCAGCTTGTTGGGGAGAAAAGGACCGCTAAATCAGCCCCAGCATTTT. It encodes CASSLLGRKGPLNQPQHF.

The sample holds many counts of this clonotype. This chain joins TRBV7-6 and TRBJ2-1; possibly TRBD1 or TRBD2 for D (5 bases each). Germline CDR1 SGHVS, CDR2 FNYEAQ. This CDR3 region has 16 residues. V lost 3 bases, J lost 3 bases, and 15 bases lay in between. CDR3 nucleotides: TGTGCCAGCAGCTTCATCACAGGAGACTACTACAATGAGCAGTTCTTC. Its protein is CASSFITGDYYNEQFF.

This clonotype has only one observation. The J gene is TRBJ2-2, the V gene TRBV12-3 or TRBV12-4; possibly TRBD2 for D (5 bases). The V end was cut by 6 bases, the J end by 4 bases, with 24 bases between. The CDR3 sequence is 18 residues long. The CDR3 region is CASSPRRMNRLITGELFF. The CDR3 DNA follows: TGTGCCAGCAGCCCCAGGAGGATGAACAGACTTATCACCGGGGAGCTGTTTTTT.

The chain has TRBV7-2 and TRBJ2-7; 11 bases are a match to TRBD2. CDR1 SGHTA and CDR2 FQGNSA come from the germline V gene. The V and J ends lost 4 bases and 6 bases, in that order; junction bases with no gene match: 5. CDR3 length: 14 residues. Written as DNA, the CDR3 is TGTGCCAGCAGCTCCCAAGGGACTAGCGGCGAGCAGTACGTC. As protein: CASSSQGTSGEQYV.

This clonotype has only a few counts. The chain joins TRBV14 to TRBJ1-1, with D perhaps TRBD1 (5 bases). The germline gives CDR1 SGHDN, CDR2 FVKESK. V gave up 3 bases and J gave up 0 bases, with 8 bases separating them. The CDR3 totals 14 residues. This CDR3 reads CASSQTAMNTEAFF. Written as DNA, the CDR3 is TGTGCCAGCAGCCAGACAGCCATGAACACTGAAGCTTTCTTT.

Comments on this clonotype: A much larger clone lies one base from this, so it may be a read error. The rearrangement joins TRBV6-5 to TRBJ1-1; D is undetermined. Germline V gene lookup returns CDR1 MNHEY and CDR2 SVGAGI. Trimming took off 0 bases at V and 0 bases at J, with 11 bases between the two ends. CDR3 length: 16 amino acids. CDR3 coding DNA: TGTGCCAGCAGTTACTCGCTGTTCCGGGTGAACACTGAAGCTTTCTTT. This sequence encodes CASSYSLFRVNTEAFF.

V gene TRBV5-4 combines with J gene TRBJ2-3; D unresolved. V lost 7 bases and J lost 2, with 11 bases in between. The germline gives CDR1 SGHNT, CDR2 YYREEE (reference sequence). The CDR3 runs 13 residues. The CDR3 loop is CASGKANTDTQYF. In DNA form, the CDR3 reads TGTGCCAGCGGTAAAGCCAACACAGATACGCAGTATTTT.

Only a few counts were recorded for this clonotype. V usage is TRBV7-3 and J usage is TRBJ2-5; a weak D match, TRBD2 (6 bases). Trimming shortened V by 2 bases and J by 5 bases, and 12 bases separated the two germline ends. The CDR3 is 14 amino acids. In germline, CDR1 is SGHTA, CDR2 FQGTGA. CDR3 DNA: TGTGCCAGCAGCTTAGGTGGCGGGGCGGAGACCCAGTACTTC. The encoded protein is CASSLGGGAETQYF.

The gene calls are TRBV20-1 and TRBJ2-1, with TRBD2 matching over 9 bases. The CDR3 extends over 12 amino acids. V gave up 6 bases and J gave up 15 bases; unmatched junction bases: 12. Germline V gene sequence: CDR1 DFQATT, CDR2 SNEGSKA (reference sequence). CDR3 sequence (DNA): TGCAGTGCCGGGACTAGCTTGTTCGACCGGTTCTTC. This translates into CSAGTSLFDRFF.

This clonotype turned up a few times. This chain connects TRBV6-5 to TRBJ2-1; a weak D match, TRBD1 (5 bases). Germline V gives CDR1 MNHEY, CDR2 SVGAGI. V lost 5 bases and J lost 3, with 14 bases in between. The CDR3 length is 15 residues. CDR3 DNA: TGTGCCAGCAGTCCGCGACAGACCTTCTACAATGAGCAGTTCTTC. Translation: CASSPRQTFYNEQFF.

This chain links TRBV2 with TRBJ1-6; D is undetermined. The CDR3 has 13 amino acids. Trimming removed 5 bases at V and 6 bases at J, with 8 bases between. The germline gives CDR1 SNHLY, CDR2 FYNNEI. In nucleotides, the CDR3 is TGTGCCAGCAGTAGGGAAGTTAATTCACCCCTCCACTTT. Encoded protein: CASSREVNSPLHF.

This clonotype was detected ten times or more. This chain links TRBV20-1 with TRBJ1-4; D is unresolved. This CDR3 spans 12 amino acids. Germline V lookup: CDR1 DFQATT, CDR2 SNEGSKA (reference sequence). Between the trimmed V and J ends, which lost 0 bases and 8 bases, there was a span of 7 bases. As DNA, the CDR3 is TGCAGTGCTAGAGATACTGCCGAAAAACTGTTTTTT. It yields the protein CSARDTAEKLFF.

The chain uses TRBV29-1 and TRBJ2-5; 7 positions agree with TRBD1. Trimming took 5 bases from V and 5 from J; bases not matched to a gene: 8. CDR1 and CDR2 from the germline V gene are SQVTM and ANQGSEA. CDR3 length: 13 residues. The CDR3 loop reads CSVHQGVQETQYF. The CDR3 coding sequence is TGCAGCGTTCATCAGGGGGTGCAGGAGACCCAGTACTTC.

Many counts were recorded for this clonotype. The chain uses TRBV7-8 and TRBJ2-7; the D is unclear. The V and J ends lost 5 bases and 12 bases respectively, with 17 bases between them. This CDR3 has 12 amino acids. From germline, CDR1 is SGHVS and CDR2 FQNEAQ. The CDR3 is CASSLVRGLMYV. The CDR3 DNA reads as TGTGCCAGCAGCCTAGTCCGCGGCTTAATGTACGTC.

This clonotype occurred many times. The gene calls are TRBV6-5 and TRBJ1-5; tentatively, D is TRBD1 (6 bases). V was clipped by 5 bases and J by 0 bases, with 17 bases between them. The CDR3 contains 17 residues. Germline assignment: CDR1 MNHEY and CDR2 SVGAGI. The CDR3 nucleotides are TGTGCCAGCAGTCCGACGGACAGCCCGTATAGCAATCAGCCCCAGCATTTT. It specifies CASSPTDSPYSNQPQHF.

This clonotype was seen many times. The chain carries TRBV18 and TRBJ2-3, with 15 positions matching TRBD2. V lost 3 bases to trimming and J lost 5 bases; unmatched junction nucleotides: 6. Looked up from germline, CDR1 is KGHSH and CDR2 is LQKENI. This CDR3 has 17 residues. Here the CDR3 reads CASSPPGLAGGRDTQYF. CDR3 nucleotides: TGTGCCAGCTCACCGCCGGGACTAGCGGGGGGACGAGATACGCAGTATTTT. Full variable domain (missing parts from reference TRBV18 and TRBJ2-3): NAGVMQNPRHLVRRRGQEARLRCSPMKGHSHVYWYRQLPEEGLKFMVYLQKENIIDESGMPKERFSAEFPKEGPSILRIQQVVRGDSAAYFCASSPPGLAGGRDTQYFGPGTRLTVL.

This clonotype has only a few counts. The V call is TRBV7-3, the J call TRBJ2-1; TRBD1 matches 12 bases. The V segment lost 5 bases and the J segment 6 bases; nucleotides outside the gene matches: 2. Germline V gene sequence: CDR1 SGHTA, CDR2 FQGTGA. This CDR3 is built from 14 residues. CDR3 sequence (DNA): TGTGCCAGCAGCCGGGGACAGGGGGCCAATGAGCAGTTCTTC. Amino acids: CASSRGQGANEQFF.

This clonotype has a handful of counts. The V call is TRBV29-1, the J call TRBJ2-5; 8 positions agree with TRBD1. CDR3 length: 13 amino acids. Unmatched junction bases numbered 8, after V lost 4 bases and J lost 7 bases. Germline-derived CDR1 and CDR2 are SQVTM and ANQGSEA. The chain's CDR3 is CSVALGQGGTQYF. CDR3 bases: TGCAGCGTTGCTCTTGGACAGGGCGGGACCCAGTACTTC. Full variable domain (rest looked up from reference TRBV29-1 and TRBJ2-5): SAVISQKPSRDICQRGTSLTIQCQVDSQVTMMFWYRQQPGQSLTLIATANQGSEATYESGFVIDKFPISRPNLTFSTLTVSNMSPEDSSIYLCSVALGQGGTQYFGPGTRLLVL.

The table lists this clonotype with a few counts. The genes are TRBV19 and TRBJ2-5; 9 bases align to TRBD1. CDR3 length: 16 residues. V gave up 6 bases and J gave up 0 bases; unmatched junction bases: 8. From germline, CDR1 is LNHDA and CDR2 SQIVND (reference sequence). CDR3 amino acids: CASSATGGTYQETQYF. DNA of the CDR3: TGTGCCAGTAGCGCTACAGGGGGCACATACCAAGAGACCCAGTACTTC.

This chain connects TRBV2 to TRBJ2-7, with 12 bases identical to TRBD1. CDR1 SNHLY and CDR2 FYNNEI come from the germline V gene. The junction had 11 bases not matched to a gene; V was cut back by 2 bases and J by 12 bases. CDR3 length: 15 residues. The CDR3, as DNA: TGTGCCAGCAGTGAATTGGGACAGGGGGCCGGGTTCGCGTACGTC. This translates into CASSELGQGAGFAYV.

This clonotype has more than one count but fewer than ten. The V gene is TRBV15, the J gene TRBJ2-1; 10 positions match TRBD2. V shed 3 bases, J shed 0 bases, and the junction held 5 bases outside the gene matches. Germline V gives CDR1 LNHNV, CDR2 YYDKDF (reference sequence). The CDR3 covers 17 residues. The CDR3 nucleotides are TGTGCCACCAGCAGGGAACTAGCGGGAACCTCCTACAATGAGCAGTTCTTC. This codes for CATSRELAGTSYNEQFF.

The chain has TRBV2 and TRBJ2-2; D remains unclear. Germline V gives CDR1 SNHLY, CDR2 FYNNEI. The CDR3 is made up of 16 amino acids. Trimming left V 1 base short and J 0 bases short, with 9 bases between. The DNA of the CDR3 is TGTGCCAGCAGTGAAGTTCCAGCCTCGAACACCGGGGAGCTGTTTTTT. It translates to CASSEVPASNTGELFF.

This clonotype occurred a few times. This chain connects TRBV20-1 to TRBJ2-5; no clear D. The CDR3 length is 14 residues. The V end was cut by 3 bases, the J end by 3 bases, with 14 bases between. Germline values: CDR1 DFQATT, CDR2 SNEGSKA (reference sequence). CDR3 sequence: CSARPDKFEETQYF. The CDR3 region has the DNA TGCAGTGCTAGGCCGGATAAATTCGAAGAGACCCAGTACTTC.

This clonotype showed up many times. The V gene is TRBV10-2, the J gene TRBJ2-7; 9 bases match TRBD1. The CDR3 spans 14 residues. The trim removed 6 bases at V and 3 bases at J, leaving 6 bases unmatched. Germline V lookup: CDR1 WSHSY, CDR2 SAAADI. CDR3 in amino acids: CASSAGQGYYEQYV. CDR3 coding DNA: TGCGCCAGCAGCGCGGGACAGGGTTACTACGAGCAGTACGTC.

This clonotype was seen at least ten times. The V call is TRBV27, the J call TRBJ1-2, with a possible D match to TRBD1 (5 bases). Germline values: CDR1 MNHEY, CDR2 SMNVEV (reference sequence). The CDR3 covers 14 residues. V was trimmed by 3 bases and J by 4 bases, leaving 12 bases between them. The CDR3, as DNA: TGTGCCAGCAGTTTGAAACGGGACGGCTATGGCTACACCTTC. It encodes CASSLKRDGYGYTF.

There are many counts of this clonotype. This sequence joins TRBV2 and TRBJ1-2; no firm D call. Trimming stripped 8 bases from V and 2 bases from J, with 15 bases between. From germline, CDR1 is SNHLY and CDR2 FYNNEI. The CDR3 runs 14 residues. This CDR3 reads CASFGRPSNYGYTF. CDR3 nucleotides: TGTGCCAGCTTTGGACGGCCCTCCAACTATGGCTACACCTTC.

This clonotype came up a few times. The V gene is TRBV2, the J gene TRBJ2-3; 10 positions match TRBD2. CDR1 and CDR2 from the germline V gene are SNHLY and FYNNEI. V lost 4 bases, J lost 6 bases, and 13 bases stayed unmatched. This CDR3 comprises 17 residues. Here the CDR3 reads CASSASLTAGGLDTQYF. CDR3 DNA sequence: TGTGCCAGCAGTGCGAGTCTCACAGCGGGGGGGCTTGATACGCAGTATTTT.

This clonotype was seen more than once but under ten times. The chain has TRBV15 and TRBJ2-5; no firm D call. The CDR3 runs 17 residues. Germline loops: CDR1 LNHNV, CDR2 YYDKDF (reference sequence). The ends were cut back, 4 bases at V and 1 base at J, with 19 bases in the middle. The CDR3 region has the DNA TGTGCCACCAGCATGAATTCAGGCGGCAACATCCAAGAGACCCAGTACTTC. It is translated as CATSMNSGGNIQETQYF. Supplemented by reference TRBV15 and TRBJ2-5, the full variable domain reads DAMVIQNPRYQVTQFGKPVTLSCSQTLNHNVMYWYQQKSSQAPKLLFHYYDKDFNNEADTPDNFQSRRPNTSFCFLDIRSPGLGDTAMYLCATSMNSGGNIQETQYFGPGTRLLVL.

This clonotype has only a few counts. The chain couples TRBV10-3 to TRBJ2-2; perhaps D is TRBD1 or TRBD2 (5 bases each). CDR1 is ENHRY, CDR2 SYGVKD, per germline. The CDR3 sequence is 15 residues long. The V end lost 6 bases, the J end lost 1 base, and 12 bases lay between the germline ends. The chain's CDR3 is CAISPGRMNTGELFF. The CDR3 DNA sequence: TGTGCCATCAGCCCGGGACGCATGAACACCGGGGAGCTGTTTTTT.

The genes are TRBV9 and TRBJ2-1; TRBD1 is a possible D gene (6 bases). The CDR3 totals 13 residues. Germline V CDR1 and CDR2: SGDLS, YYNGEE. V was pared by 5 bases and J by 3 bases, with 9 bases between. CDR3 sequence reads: CASSLQGYNEQFF. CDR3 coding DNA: TGTGCCAGCAGTTTACAGGGCTACAATGAGCAGTTCTTC.